This TCR beta chain originates from a study of CD8 T cells in ankylosing spondylitis listed by TCRdb under 2017. For context, the study as a whole: T cell receptor beta repertoires were profiled in healthy donors and ankylosing spondylitis patients so that disease-linked TCR variants could be found. The full study cohort comprised around 25 ankylosing spondylitis patients and over 95 healthy donors. Peripheral blood was sampled, and synovial fluid was also collected from ankylosing spondylitis patients.

The paper's findings and limits, for the study overall: The disease-linked clones had a CD8+ phenotype and were found at relatively low frequencies in peripheral blood. Some motif variants were previously reported in synovial fluid and blood of reactive arthritis patients, suggesting common disease-initiation mechanisms. According to the report, matched synovial fluid samples from ankylosing spondylitis patients were significantly enriched for the disease-linked clones. Blood from ankylosing spondylitis patients appeared to be characterized by a TCR beta motif made up of fewer than ten highly homologous amino acid variants.

As regards this clonotype: This receptor's antigen is unknown. One base away there is no much larger clone; base qualities are not given.

Here V drops 6 bases and J drops 7 bases, and the junction holds 7 bases not matched to any gene. Including the terminal cysteine and phenylalanine, the CDR3 comprises 13 residues. Only the CDR3 DNA stays, 39 bases, in frame from base 1. CDR1 and CDR2 were assigned from the germline V gene as SGHTA and FQGNSA. Sequenced on an Illumina HiSeq 2500. Quantitative 5'-RACE with molecular barcodes was the method used to prepare the TCR beta libraries. The authors' pipeline ran thus. To identify disease-linked TCR variants, a new computational method was used, one built on a probabilistic model of VDJ rearrangement. In TCRdb, the public reads were trimmed at Q25 with fastp and aligned with MiXCR, with productive beta chains retained. Each CDR3 protein appears once, grouped with its most common genes and DNA. TCRdb, not the original authors, processed these V and J calls. The sample profile shows about 92,000 distinct CDR3 sequences; roughly 9.6% of them were found once. The top ten hold roughly 5.5% of the sample.

The source is a male donor with ankylosing spondylitis or in good health (not recorded which). The chain was built from TRBV7-2 and TRBJ1-2; 8 central bases correspond to TRBD1. The specimen sequenced was blood, either unsorted or a sorted T cell fraction (not recorded which). The CDR3 in this case is CASSRTGNIGYTF. The DNA sequence is given as TGTGCCAGCAGTCGGACAGGGAATATTGGCTACACCTTC.